This is a list of T cell receptor beta chains from one sample in a study of blood T cells in healthy people across ages. One entry per CDR3 protein, called by TCRdb with MiXCR from the 5' RACE reads. The profile shows approximately 2,000,000 distinct CDR3 sequences, about 39% of them singletons. Sequenced material: blood. These receptors were obtained from a human donor in good health. Both conserved end residues are part of each CDR3. A D gene is named only where the DNA matches it firmly. A clone size is listed for some rows: how often the clone was seen (once, few, many), or a class if it is expanded.

>TRBV12-3/TRBV12-4|TRBJ2-1|TRBD1|NA|17
TGTGCCAGCAGTTTCGGGGGGGCCGGGACAGGGGCCAATGAGCAGTTCTTC
CASSFGGAGTGANEQFF
>TRBV4-3|TRBJ2-1|TRBD2|NA|14
TGCGCCAGCAGCCAGGGGGGGGTGTACAATGAGCAGTTCTTC
CASSQGGVYNEQFF
>TRBV6-1|TRBJ2-6|NA|NA|17
TGTGCCAGCACCTACAGGGGGACTAACCCTGGGGCCAACGTCCTGACTTTC
CASTYRGTNPGANVLTF
>TRBV6-2/TRBV6-3|TRBJ2-4|NA|NA|14
TGTGCCAGCAGGCCCGGGACTTCTTTTCGGGAGCAGTACTTC
CASRPGTSFREQYF
>TRBV5-6|TRBJ2-3|NA|NA|16
TGTGCCAGCAGCTTGGCCGTCGCTGGGGGCACAGATACGCAGTATTTT
CASSLAVAGGTDTQYF
>TRBV3-1|TRBJ2-1|TRBD2|once|15
TGTGCCAGCAGCCAAGATCTAGCGGGGGCCCTTGAGCAGTTCTTC
CASSQDLAGALEQFF
>TRBV5-1|TRBJ1-6|NA|NA|13
TGCGCCAGCAGCTTGGAGGGTTACCCACCCCTCCACTTT
CASSLEGYPPLHF
>TRBV2|TRBJ1-1|NA|NA|13
TGTGCCGGGGGACAATGGGTGAACACTGAAGCTTTCTTT
CAGGQWVNTEAFF
>TRBV20-1|TRBJ2-7|TRBD2|NA|14
TGCAGTGCCACACTAGCGGGGGTTTCCTACGAGCAGTACTTC
CSATLAGVSYEQYF
>TRBV7-2|TRBJ2-3|NA|once|16
TGTGCCAGCAGCATAGTAGGGGGGCGGAGCACAGATACGCAGTATTTT
CASSIVGGRSTDTQYF
>TRBV5-1|TRBJ2-4|NA|NA|13
TGTGCCAGCAGCTTGGAGGGTATCCCGTCCCAGTACTTC
CASSLEGIPSQYF
>TRBV12-5|TRBJ2-1|TRBD2|NA|16
TGTGCTAGTGGTTTGGCCGGGGGGGTAGTGTACAATGAGCAGTTCTTC
CASGLAGGVVYNEQFF
>TRBV25-1|TRBJ1-6|NA|NA|17
TGTGCCAGCAGTGAATATTTCTTGGACAGCGAAGATTCACCCCTCCACTTT
CASSEYFLDSEDSPLHF
>TRBV24-1|TRBJ2-1|NA|NA|12
TGTGCCACCACGGACGCCTACAATGAGCAGTTCTTC
CATTDAYNEQFF
>TRBV4-3|TRBJ2-7|TRBD1|few|15
TGCGCCAGCAGCCAAGATTTGGGACAGGCATACGAGCAGTACTTC
CASSQDLGQAYEQYF
>TRBV20-1|TRBJ1-4|TRBD1|NA|14
TGCAGTGCTCGCAGGGGGTGGAGGAATGAAAAACTGTTTTTT
CSARRGWRNEKLFF
>TRBV28|TRBJ2-3|TRBD2|few|19
TGTGCCAGCAGTCCCCATAACGGTTTTAGCGGGGGGGTCCGGGATACGCAGTATTTT
CASSPHNGFSGGVRDTQYF
>TRBV20-1|TRBJ2-3|NA|few|15
TGCAGTGCTAGAGAGGGGGGGGGCAGGTTAGGAACGCAGTATTTT
CSAREGGGRLGTQYF
>TRBV6-5|TRBJ1-2|NA|NA|15
TGTGCCAGCAGTTACCTGGGGGGCGTAGGCTATGGCTACACCTTC
CASSYLGGVGYGYTF
>TRBV9|TRBJ2-7|NA|few|15
TGTGCCAGCAGCGTTCTTGTCAGGGGAAACTACGAGCAGTACTTC
CASSVLVRGNYEQYF
>TRBV6-5|TRBJ2-1|TRBD1|once|15
TGTGCCAGCAGCCGCTTCGACAGGGCTGGAAATGGGCAGTTCTTC
CASSRFDRAGNGQFF
>TRBV10-3|TRBJ2-7|NA|NA|14
TGTGCCATCAGTGCCTACGTAGACTCCTACGAGCAGTACTTC
CAISAYVDSYEQYF
>TRBV4-1|TRBJ1-1|NA|NA|15
TGCGCCAGCAGCCAAGTATGGCGGCAGAACGCTGAAGCTTTCTTT
CASSQVWRQNAEAFF
>TRBV7-2|TRBJ2-6|TRBD1|NA|18
TGTGCCAGCAGCCACGGACAGGGGGTGTTGGTTGGGGCCAACGTCCTGACTTTC
CASSHGQGVLVGANVLTF
>TRBV7-9|TRBJ2-7|NA|many|11
TGTGCCAGCAGCTCGAATTTTGAGCAGTACTTC
CASSSNFEQYF
>TRBV6-5|TRBJ1-1|TRBD1|once|15
TGTGCCAGCAGTCCAATGGGACAGGGAGGGACTGAAGCTTTCTTT
CASSPMGQGGTEAFF
>TRBV7-2|TRBJ2-3|NA|many|15
TGTGCCAGCAGCTCATCAACGGGGGGCACAGATACGCAGTATTTT
CASSSSTGGTDTQYF
>TRBV9|TRBJ2-3|TRBD2|few|18
TGTGCCAGCAGCCTCTGGACTAGCGGGGGGGGCGGTACAGATACGCAGTATTTT
CASSLWTSGGGGTDTQYF
>TRBV10-3|TRBJ1-3|NA|once|16
TGTGCCATCAGTGAGTCCCGGAGGAGCTCTGGAAACACCATATATTTT
CAISESRRSSGNTIYF
>TRBV21-1|TRBJ1-1|NA|few|14
TGTGCCAGCAGCGAGAAGGGGCATGACACTGAAGCTTTCTTT
CASSEKGHDTEAFF
>TRBV2|TRBJ2-3|NA|NA|14
TGTGCCAGCAGCCGTCAAGTTCTCACAGATACGCAGTATTTT
CASSRQVLTDTQYF
>TRBV6-6|TRBJ1-4|NA|NA|15
TGTGCCAGCAGTTTTAAGGACTCAACTAATGAAAAACTGTTTTTT
CASSFKDSTNEKLFF
>TRBV20-1|TRBJ1-2|NA|few|13
TGCAGTGCACCCGTCGATCCCAACTATGGCTACACCTTC
CSAPVDPNYGYTF
>TRBV6-5|TRBJ1-2|NA|few|16
TGTGCCAGCAGTTACTCGGAGGGGCCCCCCTCCTATGGCTACACCTTC
CASSYSEGPPSYGYTF
>TRBV28|TRBJ2-7|TRBD1|NA|15
TGTGCCAGCAGTCGGACAGGCTCCCTGGGCTACGAGCAGTACTTC
CASSRTGSLGYEQYF
>TRBV7-6|TRBJ2-7|TRBD1|NA|14
TGTGCCAGCAGCTATGGACAGGGGTGTCCCGAGCAGTACTTC
CASSYGQGCPEQYF
>TRBV7-2|TRBJ1-2|NA|few|13
TGTGCCAGCAGCTTATCGGTCCAGGCTGGCTACACCTTC
CASSLSVQAGYTF
>TRBV14|TRBJ2-7|NA|few|13
TGTGCCAGCAGTACAGGGTTCCTCTGGGAGCAGTACTTC
CASSTGFLWEQYF
>TRBV20-1|TRBJ2-7|TRBD1|many|13
TGCAGTGCCCTTGGACAGGGGGCCTACGAGCAGTACTTC
CSALGQGAYEQYF
>TRBV6-5|TRBJ2-3|NA|NA|13
TGTGCCAGCGGGCGGGAACCCACAGATACGCAGTATTTT
CASGREPTDTQYF
>TRBV7-3|TRBJ1-1|NA|few|13
TGTGCCAGCAGCCCCCTACAGTTCACTGAAGCTTTCTTT
CASSPLQFTEAFF
>TRBV7-2|TRBJ1-1|TRBD1|once|14
TGTGCCAGTTTTCCGGGACAGGGGAACACTGAAGCTTTCTTT
CASFPGQGNTEAFF
>TRBV5-1|TRBJ1-1|TRBD1|once|15
TGCGCCAGCAGCTCGAAACAGGGGGCATACACTGAAGCTTTCTTT
CASSSKQGAYTEAFF
>TRBV27|TRBJ2-1|TRBD2|NA|16
TGTGCCAGCACCCACACCGGCGGGGGGGTGAGCAATGAGCAGTTCTTC
CASTHTGGGVSNEQFF
>TRBV6-5|TRBJ2-5|TRBD1|NA|15
TGTGCCAGCAGTTACTTGGACAGGGGGCTTGGTGAGCAGTACTTC
CASSYLDRGLGEQYF
>TRBV25-1|TRBJ2-1|NA|few|18
TGTGCCAGCAGTGAGGGGGGGGGCGCAAGGCCGTCCTACAATGAGCAGTTCTTC
CASSEGGGARPSYNEQFF
>TRBV5-5|TRBJ2-5|NA|NA|14
TGTGCCAGCAGCGGCCCGGGACGGGAAGAGACCCAGTACTTC
CASSGPGREETQYF
>TRBV27|TRBJ2-7|TRBD2|NA|17
TGTGCCAGCAGCGTCACGATAGCGGGGGCTTCTAGCTACGAGCAGTACTTC
CASSVTIAGASSYEQYF
>TRBV28|TRBJ2-7|TRBD1|NA|15
TGTGCCAGCAGTTCCCACGGGACAGGGACCTACGAGCAGTACTTC
CASSSHGTGTYEQYF
>TRBV5-1|TRBJ1-1|NA|few|14
TGCGCCAGCAGCTCGCTGACGCAGAACACTGAAGCTTTCTTT
CASSSLTQNTEAFF
>TRBV20-1|TRBJ1-1|NA|NA|12
TGCAGTGCTAGAGATCCCCACACTGAAGCTTTCTTT
CSARDPHTEAFF
>TRBV11-2|TRBJ1-2|TRBD1|NA|14
TGTGCCAGCAGCTCTCGGACAGGGACCTATGGCTACACCTTC
CASSSRTGTYGYTF
>TRBV12-3/TRBV12-4|TRBJ2-1|NA|NA|11
TGTGCCAGCAGCCTCGATAAGGGGCAGTTCTTC
CASSLDKGQFF
>TRBV7-6|TRBJ2-1|NA|NA|15
TGTGCCAGCAGCTTAGAACTAGACGGACGGAATGAGCAGTTCTTC
CASSLELDGRNEQFF
>TRBV19|TRBJ1-1|NA|NA|14
TGTGCCAGTAGTTTTTGGAACGAACTCACTGAAGCTTTCTTT
CASSFWNELTEAFF
>TRBV12-3/TRBV12-4|TRBJ1-2|NA|few|15
TGTGCCAGCAGGCCCGGGCAGTCAACTAACTATGGCTACACCTTC
CASRPGQSTNYGYTF
>TRBV7-2|TRBJ1-2|TRBD1|NA|16
TGTGCCAGCAGCTCCGACTTACGACAGGGAGGCTATGGCTACACCTTC
CASSSDLRQGGYGYTF